Listed below are T cell receptor beta chains from one sample, sequenced in a study of blood T cell repertoires in COVID-19. Assay: immunoSEQ multiplex PCR; the TCRdb copy retains only in-frame clones and omits some. The sample yields 300,000 to 450,000 clones, 85% seen once. The sample consisted of peripheral blood. These receptors were collected from a woman aged 18-29 years with acute or convalescent COVID-19. The CDR3 runs from the conserved cysteine through the conserved F or W. Fields, in order: CDR3 length, clone size, V gene, CDR3 protein. Not every row has a clone size; where given, it reads once, few, many or a size class.

length: 14; size: -; V: TRBV6-4; CDR3: CASSPDRASTEAFF
length: 13; size: -; V: TRBV2; CDR3: CASSTRGSQPQHF
length: 15; size: -; V: TRBV5-5; CDR3: CASSEEPGLDQPQHF
length: 16; size: -; V: TRBV10-1; CDR3: CASSDGLAGGEDEQFF
length: 16; size: -; V: TRBV5-4; CDR3: CASSPGGTSGDETQYF
length: 15; size: -; V: TRBV6-5; CDR3: CASRTGFSGDYEQYF
length: 13; size: -; V: TRBV30; CDR3: CAWSDILAREQYF
length: 14; size: once; V: TRBV10-3; CDR3: CAIKRTSDLDEQFF
length: 15; size: -; V: TRBV27; CDR3: CASSWEGSSYNEQFF
length: 13; size: -; V: TRBV2; CDR3: CASRAQGITEAFF
length: 16; size: -; V: TRBV5-4; CDR3: CASRWGGAGGEETQYF
length: 15; size: few; V: TRBV3-1/TRBV3-2; CDR3: CASSQAYRGNYGYTF
length: 15; size: -; V: TRBV28; CDR3: CASSLRLSGTDTQYF
length: 16; size: -; V: TRBV28; CDR3: CASSPGGLAGIREQYF
length: 14; size: -; V: TRBV28; CDR3: CASESGSSYNEQFF
length: 15; size: once; V: TRBV7-9; CDR3: CASSSDSSTYNEQFF
length: 17; size: -; V: TRBV5-1; CDR3: CASSLAGTPSGANVLTF